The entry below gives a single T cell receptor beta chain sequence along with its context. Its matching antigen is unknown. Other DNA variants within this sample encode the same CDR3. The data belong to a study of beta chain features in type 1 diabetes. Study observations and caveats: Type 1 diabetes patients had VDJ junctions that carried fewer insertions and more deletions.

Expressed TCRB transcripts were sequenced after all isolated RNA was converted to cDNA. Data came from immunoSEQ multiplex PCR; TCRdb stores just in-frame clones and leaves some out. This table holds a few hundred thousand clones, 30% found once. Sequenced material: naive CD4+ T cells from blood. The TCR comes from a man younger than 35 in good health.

CDR3 residues: CASSLQGMNTEAFF. The CDR3 DNA reads TGCGCCAGCAGCTTACAGGGGATGAACACTGAAGCTTTCTTT. The chain carries TRBV5-1 and TRBJ1-1; 7 nucleotides agree with TRBD1. Germline lookup yields CDR1 SGHRS and CDR2 YFSETQ. J lost 0 bases, V lost 2 bases, and 1 base had no gene match. The CDR3 loop spans 14 amino acids.